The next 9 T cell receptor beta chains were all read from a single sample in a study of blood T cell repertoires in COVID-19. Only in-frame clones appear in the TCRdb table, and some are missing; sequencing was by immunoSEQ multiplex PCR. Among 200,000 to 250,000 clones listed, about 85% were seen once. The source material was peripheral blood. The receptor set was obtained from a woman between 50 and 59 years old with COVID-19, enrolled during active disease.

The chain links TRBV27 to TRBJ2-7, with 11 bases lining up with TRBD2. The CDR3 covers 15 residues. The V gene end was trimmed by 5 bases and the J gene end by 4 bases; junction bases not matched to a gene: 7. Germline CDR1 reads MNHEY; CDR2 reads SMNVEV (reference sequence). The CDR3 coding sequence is TGTGCCAGCAGTCCCGTTAGCGGGGGGGGATACGAGCAGTACTTC. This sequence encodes CASSPVSGGGYEQYF.

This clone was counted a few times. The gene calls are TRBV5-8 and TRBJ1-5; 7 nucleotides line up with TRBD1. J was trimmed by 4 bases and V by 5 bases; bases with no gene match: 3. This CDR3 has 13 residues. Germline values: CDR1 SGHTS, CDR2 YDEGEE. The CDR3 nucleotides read TGTGCCAGCAGGAGACAGGGAAATCAGCCCCAGCATTTT. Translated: CASRRQGNQPQHF. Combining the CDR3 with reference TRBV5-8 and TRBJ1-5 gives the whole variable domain EAGVTQSPTHLIKTRGQQATLRCSPISGHTSVYWYQQALGLGLQFLLWYDEGEERNRGNFPPRFSGRQFPNYSSELNVNALELEDSALYLCASRRQGNQPQHFGDGTRLSIL.

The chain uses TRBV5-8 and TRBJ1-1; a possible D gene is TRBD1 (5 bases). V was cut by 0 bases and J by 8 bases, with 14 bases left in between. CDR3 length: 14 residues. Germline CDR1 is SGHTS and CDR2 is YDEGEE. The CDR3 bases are TGTGCCAGCAGCTTGGCGGGGGTACAGCACGAAGCTTTCTTT. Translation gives CASSLAGVQHEAFF.

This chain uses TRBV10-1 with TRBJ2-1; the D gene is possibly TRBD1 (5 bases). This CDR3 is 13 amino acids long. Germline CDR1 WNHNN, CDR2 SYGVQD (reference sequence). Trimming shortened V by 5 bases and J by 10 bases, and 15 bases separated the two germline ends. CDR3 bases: TGCGCCAGCAGTCCCGACAGTAAGGGGGAGCAGTTCTTC. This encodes CASSPDSKGEQFF.

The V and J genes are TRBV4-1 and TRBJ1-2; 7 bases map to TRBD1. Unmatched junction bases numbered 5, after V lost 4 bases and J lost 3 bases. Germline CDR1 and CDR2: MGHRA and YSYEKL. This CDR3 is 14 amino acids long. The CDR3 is CASSLETGDYGYTF. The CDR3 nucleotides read TGCGCCAGCAGCCTGGAAACAGGGGACTATGGCTACACCTTC.

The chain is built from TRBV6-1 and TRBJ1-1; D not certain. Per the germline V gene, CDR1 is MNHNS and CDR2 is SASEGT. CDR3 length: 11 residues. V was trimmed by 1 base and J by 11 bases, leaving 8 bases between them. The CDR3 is CASSEVIRAFF. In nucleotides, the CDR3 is TGTGCCAGCAGTGAAGTGATTCGGGCTTTCTTT.

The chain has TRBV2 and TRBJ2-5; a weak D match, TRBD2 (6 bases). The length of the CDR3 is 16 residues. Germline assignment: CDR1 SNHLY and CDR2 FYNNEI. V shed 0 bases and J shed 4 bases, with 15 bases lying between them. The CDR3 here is CASSEALGSSGETQYF. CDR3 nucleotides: TGTGCCAGCAGTGAAGCCCTGGGAAGTAGCGGAGAGACCCAGTACTTC.

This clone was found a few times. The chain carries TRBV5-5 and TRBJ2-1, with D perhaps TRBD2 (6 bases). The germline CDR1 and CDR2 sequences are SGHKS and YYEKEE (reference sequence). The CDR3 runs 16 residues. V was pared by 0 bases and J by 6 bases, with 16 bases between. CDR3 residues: CASSLAAGWVGNEQFF. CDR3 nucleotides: TGTGCCAGCAGCTTGGCCGCGGGGTGGGTAGGCAATGAGCAGTTCTTC.

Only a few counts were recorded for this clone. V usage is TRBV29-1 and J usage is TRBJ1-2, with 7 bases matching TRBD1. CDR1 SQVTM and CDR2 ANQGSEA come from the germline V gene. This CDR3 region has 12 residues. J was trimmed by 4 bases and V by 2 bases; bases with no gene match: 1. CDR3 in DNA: TGCAGCGTTGAACGGGACAGCTATGGCTACACCTTC. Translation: CSVERDSYGYTF.